These 28 T cell receptor beta chains were sequenced from one sample in a study of CD8+CD57+ T cells in acquired aplastic anemia. The template used for profiling TCR beta VDJ and CDR3 was genomic DNA. TCRdb fed the reads into MiXCR, producing one record per CDR3 protein. The profile shows roughly 58,000 distinct CDR3 sequences, 55% of them singletons. Sequencing was performed on sorted CD4+, CD8+, or CD8+CD57+ T cells (not recorded which) from PBMCs. The receptors stem from a human donor in good health, serving as a control.

V is TRBV2 and J is TRBJ2-1; TRBD2 agrees at 14 bases. The CDR3 extends over 14 amino acids. CDR1 and CDR2 from the germline V gene are SNHLY and FYNNEI. The V gene end was trimmed by 7 bases and the J gene end by 8 bases; junction bases not matched to a gene: 4. The CDR3 DNA reads TGTGCCAGCAAGGGACTAGCGGGAGTTGATGAGCAGTTCTTC. Translation: CASKGLAGVDEQFF.

The rearrangement uses TRBV11-1 and TRBJ2-5; D possibly corresponds to TRBD2 (5 bases). In germline, CDR1 is SGHAT, CDR2 FQDESV (reference sequence). Trimming left V 7 bases short and J 2 bases short, with 8 bases between. This CDR3 is built from 12 residues. The CDR3: CASKSGQETQYF. The CDR3 DNA reads as TGTGCCAGCAAAAGCGGTCAAGAGACCCAGTACTTC.

The chain links TRBV19 to TRBJ2-7; 8 bases are a match to TRBD1. Germline V lookup: CDR1 LNHDA, CDR2 SQIVND (reference sequence). After removal of 10 bases from V and 5 bases from J, the junction contained 10 bases not matched to a gene. The CDR3 loop spans 13 amino acids. The CDR3 DNA reads as TGTGCCACATCTCGGGACAGGAACAACGAGCAGTACTTC. As protein: CATSRDRNNEQYF.

The J gene is TRBJ1-1, the V gene TRBV7-2; maybe TRBD1 (5 bases). This CDR3 is built from 13 residues. V was trimmed by 3 bases and J by 4 bases, leaving 9 bases between them. The V gene's germline CDR1 is SGHTA and CDR2 FQGNSA. CDR3 amino acids: CASSFQGSTEAFF. In DNA, the CDR3 is TGTGCCAGCAGCTTCCAGGGTTCCACTGAAGCTTTCTTT.

This clonotype was recorded many times. The chain is built from TRBV20-1 and TRBJ1-2; D gene uncertain. Germline CDR1 reads DFQATT; CDR2 reads SNEGSKA (reference sequence). CDR3 length: 11 amino acids. The V and J ends lost 4 bases and 8 bases respectively, with 11 bases between them. The CDR3 loop is CSATPGEGYTF. The CDR3, as DNA: TGCAGTGCTACCCCCGGGGAGGGCTACACCTTC.

This clonotype was observed a handful of times. This chain links TRBV15 with TRBJ2-7, with D unresolved. The CDR3 has 13 amino acids. V dropped 0 bases and J dropped 3 bases, with 6 bases sitting between them. CDR1 and CDR2 (germline): LNHNV, YYDKDF (reference sequence). In nucleotides, the CDR3 is TGTGCCACCAGCAGAGATAGAGGCTACGAGCAGTACTTC. Translated, it gives CATSRDRGYEQYF.

The chain joins TRBV7-2 to TRBJ1-6; 9 bases match TRBD1. V shed 5 bases and J 14 bases; nucleotides not matched to a gene: 10. The CDR3 totals 14 residues. In germline, CDR1 is SGHTA, CDR2 FQGNSA. The CDR3 region has the DNA TGTGCCAGCAGCCAAAGACAGGGGGGACGTTCCCTCCACTTT. Amino acid sequence: CASSQRQGGRSLHF.

This clonotype was observed at least ten times. The rearrangement links TRBV5-1 to TRBJ1-6; 8 bases agree with TRBD1. V dropped 5 bases and J dropped 9; count of bases not matched to a gene: 7. The CDR3 has 14 amino acids. The germline V gene has CDR1 SGHRS and CDR2 YFSETQ. CDR3 sequence: CASRTDRDGSPLHF. CDR3 nucleotide sequence: TGCGCCAGCAGGACGGACAGGGACGGTTCACCCCTCCACTTT.

This clonotype was detected only once. V gene TRBV24-1 combines with J gene TRBJ2-7; 7 bases agree with TRBD1. The CDR3 has 14 amino acids. Germline-derived CDR1 and CDR2 are KGHDR and SFDVKD. The V and J ends lost 2 bases and 5 bases, in that order; junction bases with no gene match: 5. The CDR3 loop reads CATSDSPGQDEQYF. In nucleotides, the CDR3 is TGTGCCACCAGTGATTCCCCAGGACAGGACGAGCAGTACTTC.

This clonotype was observed a handful of times. The rearrangement uses TRBV30 and TRBJ1-1, with 7 bases aligning to TRBD1. Germline V gives CDR1 GTSNPN, CDR2 SVGIG (reference sequence). Germline trimming cut 7 bases from V and 3 bases from J; bases unmatched to any gene: 11. The CDR3 runs 14 residues. The CDR3, as DNA: TGTGCCTTAGACCCGGGACAGACACACACTGAAGCTTTCTTT. Its protein is CALDPGQTHTEAFF.

This chain links TRBV24-1 with TRBJ2-4; no firm D call. Trimming took off 3 bases at V and 8 bases at J, with 7 bases between the two ends. CDR1 is KGHDR and CDR2 is SFDVKD in the germline V gene. The CDR3 contains 12 residues. The chain's CDR3 is CATSDSSDIQYF. The CDR3 DNA is TGTGCCACCAGTGATAGTTCGGACATTCAGTACTTC.

The rearrangement uses TRBV11-1 and TRBJ1-2; weak D call: TRBD1 (6 bases). The germline V gene encodes CDR1 SGHAT and CDR2 FQDESV (reference sequence). V lost 1 base and J lost 3, with 21 bases in between. The CDR3 consists of 18 residues. The CDR3 reads CASSLVADSVPFDYGYTF. The CDR3 nucleotides read TGTGCCAGCAGCTTAGTGGCGGACAGTGTACCCTTTGACTATGGCTACACCTTC.

Relative to its sample, this clonotype is medium-sized. The chain is built from TRBV24-1 and TRBJ1-5; no firm D call. The CDR3 runs to 14 residues. Between the trimmed V and J ends, which lost 4 bases and 4 bases, there was a span of 10 bases. Per germline, CDR1 KGHDR and CDR2 SFDVKD. The CDR3, as DNA: TGTGCCACCAGTGACAGGCTCTGGAATCAGCCCCAGCATTTT. Encoded protein: CATSDRLWNQPQHF.

This clonotype was recorded many times. The chain has TRBV5-1 and TRBJ2-3, with 10 nucleotides matching TRBD1. Losses at the gene ends were 1 base for V and 3 bases for J; bases not matched to a gene: 8. The CDR3 covers 17 residues. Looked up from germline, CDR1 is SGHRS and CDR2 is YFSETQ. CDR3 sequence (DNA): TGCGCCAGCAGCTTGACCGGACCGGGACAGGGGACAGATACGCAGTATTTT. Translating it yields CASSLTGPGQGTDTQYF.

V gene TRBV29-1 combines with J gene TRBJ2-7; TRBD2 agrees at 7 bases. Germline CDR1 SQVTM, CDR2 ANQGSEA. The J segment lost 6 bases and the V segment lost 4 bases, leaving 9 bases of the junction unmatched. The CDR3 contains 13 residues. DNA for the CDR3: TGCAGCGTTGCGGCGGGGGTCCCAGGCGAGCAGTACTTC. Protein: CSVAAGVPGEQYF.

This clonotype was seen many times. V and J are TRBV20-1 and TRBJ1-2, with a weak D call TRBD1 (6 bases). The CDR3 is 14 amino acids. The V gene lost 5 bases and the J gene lost 6 bases, with 19 bases spanning the gap. The germline V gene has CDR1 DFQATT and CDR2 SNEGSKA (reference sequence). The CDR3: CSAPARGAPDGYTF. The CDR3 DNA sequence: TGCAGTGCTCCAGCCCGGGGGGCCCCAGATGGCTACACCTTC.

The chain couples TRBV29-1 to TRBJ1-1; D is unresolved. This CDR3 spans 14 amino acids. Trimming cost V 3 bases and J 3 bases, with 14 bases left between them. Germline CDR1 reads SQVTM; CDR2 reads ANQGSEA. Here the CDR3 reads CSVDQRGTDTEAFF. In nucleotides, the CDR3 is TGCAGCGTTGATCAACGGGGAACGGACACTGAAGCTTTCTTT.

This clonotype has a single count. The CDR3 DNA sequence: TGTGCCAGCAGCTCGAACACCGGGATGGGCGGCTACACCTTC. This gives the protein CASSSNTGMGGYTF. The chain recombines TRBV9 with TRBJ1-2; no reliable D call. V was clipped by 4 bases and J by 8 bases, with 18 bases between them. The germline gives CDR1 SGDLS, CDR2 YYNGEE. The CDR3 has 14 amino acids.

This clonotype rates as medium-sized. The gene calls are TRBV24-1 and TRBJ1-1, with 10 nucleotides matching TRBD1. This CDR3 spans 15 amino acids. The trim removed 4 bases at V and 3 bases at J, leaving 4 bases unmatched. Per germline, CDR1 KGHDR and CDR2 SFDVKD. The CDR3 bases are TGTGCCACCAGTGAAGCCGGGACAGGGGACACTGAAGCTTTCTTT. This sequence encodes CATSEAGTGDTEAFF.

The rearrangement uses TRBV15 and TRBJ2-3, with 8 bases lining up with TRBD2. The V gene's germline CDR1 is LNHNV and CDR2 YYDKDF (reference sequence). With V trimmed by 5 bases and J by 3 bases, 4 bases remained unmatched. The CDR3 covers 14 residues. CDR3: CATSGAGETDTQYF. CDR3 nucleotide sequence: TGTGCCACCAGCGGAGCGGGAGAGACAGATACGCAGTATTTT.

There are many counts of this clonotype. CDR3 coding DNA: TGCAGTGCGCACGACAGCACAGATACGCAGTATTTT. Amino acid sequence: CSAHDSTDTQYF. This rearrangement joins TRBV20-1 to TRBJ2-3, with D uncertain. The CDR3 consists of 12 residues. Per germline, CDR1 DFQATT and CDR2 SNEGSKA (reference sequence). Trimming took 6 bases from V and 0 from J, leaving 7 bases between them.

This clonotype was seen repeatedly, ten times or more. The J gene is TRBJ2-3, the V gene TRBV6-1; the D gene is possibly TRBD2 (6 bases). CDR3 length equals 15 residues. V dropped 0 bases and J dropped 2 bases, with 9 bases sitting between them. Per the germline V gene, CDR1 is MNHNS and CDR2 is SASEGT. The CDR3 nucleotides read TGTGCCAGCAGTGAAGCCGCGGGATACACAGATACGCAGTATTTT. Its protein product is CASSEAAGYTDTQYF.

This chain uses TRBV9 with TRBJ1-5; D ambiguous. Trimming shortened V by 7 bases and J by 1 base, and 12 bases separated the two germline ends. The CDR3 has 14 residues. Germline V CDR1 and CDR2: SGDLS, YYNGEE. CDR3 bases: TGTGCCAGCTCTCCGCTGGGGAGCAATCAGCCCCAGCATTTT. The encoded protein is CASSPLGSNQPQHF.

The sample holds many counts of this clonotype. The rearrangement uses TRBV12-3 or TRBV12-4 and TRBJ2-3; 10 bases agree with TRBD2. This CDR3 region has 16 residues. Trimming removed 4 bases from V and 4 bases from J; junction bases left unmatched: 8. CDR3 residues: CASSSSSGRSPDTQYF. The CDR3 DNA reads as TGTGCCAGCAGTTCCTCTAGCGGGAGATCGCCAGATACGCAGTATTTT.

This clonotype was picked up many times. The CDR3 region has the DNA TGTGCCAGCAGCTTTGGGGGAGGGGGGGCTGCTGAAGCTTTCTTT. This codes for CASSFGGGGAAEAFF. The genes are TRBV7-8 and TRBJ1-1, with a possible D match to TRBD1 (6 bases). V was clipped by 3 bases and J by 6 bases, with 17 bases between them. CDR3 length: 15 residues. Germline CDR1 SGHVS, CDR2 FQNEAQ.

This clonotype was detected ten times or more. The gene calls are TRBV12-3 or TRBV12-4 and TRBJ1-4, with D unresolved. The CDR3 consists of 15 residues. Trimming stripped 3 bases from V and 8 bases from J, with 16 bases between. The CDR3 is CASSLAAGLFEKLFF. In nucleotides, the CDR3 is TGTGCCAGCAGTTTGGCGGCAGGACTTTTCGAAAAACTGTTTTTT.

This CDR3 is CSASSPGTGQYF. CDR3 DNA: TGCAGTGCCAGCTCACCCGGGACAGGGCAGTACTTC. This chain connects TRBV20-1 to TRBJ2-7, with 8 bases identical to TRBD1. In germline, CDR1 is DFQATT, CDR2 SNEGSKA (reference sequence). CDR3 length equals 12 residues. V gave up 6 bases and J gave up 9 bases; unmatched junction bases: 10.

This clonotype turned up a few times. This likely comes from a read error, as the CDR3 has no conserved phenylalanine or tryptophan at its end. The limits of the CDR3 on the DNA are not certain, so only TCRdb's listed CDR3 is given. This chain's CDR3 is CATSAGTS. The rearrangement uses TRBV24-1 and TRBJ2-5; the table's D gene call, TRBD2, was not cross checked with the DNA. Germline CDR1 and CDR2: KGHDR and SFDVKD. The CDR3 region is 8 residues in length, termini included.